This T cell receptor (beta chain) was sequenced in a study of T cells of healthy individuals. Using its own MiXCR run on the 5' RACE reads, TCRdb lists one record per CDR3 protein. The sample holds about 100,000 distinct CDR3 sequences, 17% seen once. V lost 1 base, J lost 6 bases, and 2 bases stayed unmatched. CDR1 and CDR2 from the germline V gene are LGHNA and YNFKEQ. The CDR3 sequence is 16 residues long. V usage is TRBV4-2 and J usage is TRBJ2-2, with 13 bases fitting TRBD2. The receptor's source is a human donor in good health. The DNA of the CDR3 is TGTGCCAGCAGCCAAGGGACTAGCGGGAGCGCCGGGGAGCTGTTTTTT. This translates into CASSQGTSGSAGELFF.